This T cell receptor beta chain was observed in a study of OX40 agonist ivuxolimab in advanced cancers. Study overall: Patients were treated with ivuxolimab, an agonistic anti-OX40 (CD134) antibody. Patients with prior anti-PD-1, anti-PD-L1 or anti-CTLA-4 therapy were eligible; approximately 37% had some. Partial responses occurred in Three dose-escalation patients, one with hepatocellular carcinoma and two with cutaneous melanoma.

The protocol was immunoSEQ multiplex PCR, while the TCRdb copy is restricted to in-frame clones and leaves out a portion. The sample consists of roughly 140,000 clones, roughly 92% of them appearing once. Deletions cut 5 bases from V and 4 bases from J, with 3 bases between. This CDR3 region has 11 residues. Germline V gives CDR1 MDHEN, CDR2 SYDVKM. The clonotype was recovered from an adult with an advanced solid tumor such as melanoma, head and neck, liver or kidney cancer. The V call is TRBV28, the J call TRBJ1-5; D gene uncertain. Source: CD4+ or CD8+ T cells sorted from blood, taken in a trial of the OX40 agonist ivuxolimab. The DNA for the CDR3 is TGTGCCAGCAGTCCTAATCAGCCCCAGCATTTT. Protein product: CASSPNQPQHF.